One sample yielded the 8 T cell receptor beta chains listed below, sequenced in a study of identifying expanded T cells in peripheral blood. Method: immunoSEQ multiplex PCR; TCRdb's copy keeps in-frame clones and lacks some. The table includes about 100,000 clones, over 75% detected once. The material sequenced was blood. The source of these receptors is a person aged 18 to 69 in good health.

The chain has TRBV30 and TRBJ1-2; a weak D match, TRBD1 (6 bases). V lost 0 bases and J lost 6, with 11 bases in between. Germline V gene data show CDR1 as GTSNPN and CDR2 as SVGIG (reference sequence). The CDR3 spans 13 residues. DNA of the CDR3: TGTGCCTGGAGTGTACTCCAGGGGAATGGCTACACCTTC. Residues: CAWSVLQGNGYTF. Looking up the rest from reference TRBV30 and TRBJ1-2 gives the full variable domain: SQTIHQWPATLVQPVGSPLSLECTVEGTSNPNLYWYRQAAGRGLQLLFYSVGIGQISSEVPQNLSASRPQDRQFILSSKKLLLSDSGFYLCAWSVLQGNGYTFGSGTRLTVV.

This chain uses TRBV5-8 with TRBJ2-5; tentatively, D is TRBD2 (6 bases). V gave up 1 base and J gave up 2 bases, with 9 bases separating them. This CDR3 comprises 14 residues. CDR1 is SGHTS, CDR2 YDEGEE, per germline. The chain's CDR3 is CASSLLGGQETQYF. CDR3 DNA sequence: TGTGCCAGCAGCTTGCTCGGGGGACAAGAGACCCAGTACTTC.

This rearrangement joins TRBV5-1 to TRBJ2-6; tentative D call: TRBD1 (5 bases). Between the trimmed V and J ends, which lost 6 bases and 0 bases, there was a span of 13 bases. This CDR3 is built from 16 residues. CDR1 is SGHRS and CDR2 is YFSETQ in the germline V gene. CDR3 sequence (DNA): TGCGCCAGCACCGATGACAGTGTCTCTGGGGCCAACGTCCTGACTTTC. Protein: CASTDDSVSGANVLTF.

This clone was found once. The chain carries TRBV2 and TRBJ1-1; a possible D gene is TRBD1 (6 bases). Germline CDR1 SNHLY, CDR2 FYNNEI. Trimming cost V 6 bases and J 6 bases, with 14 bases left between them. The CDR3 sequence is 13 residues long. The CDR3 loop reads CASSTRTESEAFF. The CDR3 DNA reads as TGTGCCAGCAGCACCCGGACAGAGTCTGAAGCTTTCTTT.

V is TRBV19 and J is TRBJ1-5; 10 bases line up with TRBD1. The CDR3 extends over 16 amino acids. The V segment lost 8 bases and the J segment 0 bases; nucleotides outside the gene matches: 7. Per germline, CDR1 LNHDA and CDR2 SQIVND (reference sequence). Here the CDR3 DNA reads TGTGCCAGTGTGACAGGGGGCCAATATAGCAATCAGCCCCAGCATTTT. Its translation is CASVTGGQYSNQPQHF. Complete variable domain (other parts from reference TRBV19 and TRBJ1-5): DGGITQSPKYLFRKEGQNVTLSCEQNLNHDAMYWYRQDPGQGLRLIYYSQIVNDFQKGDIAEGYSVSREKKESFPLTVTSAQKNPTAFYLCASVTGGQYSNQPQHFGDGTRLSIL.

In nucleotides, the CDR3 is TGTGCCAGCAGCTTTGCAGGGGAAGATACGCAGTATTTT. It is translated as CASSFAGEDTQYF. The chain uses TRBV7-9 and TRBJ2-3; D might be TRBD1 (6 bases). The CDR3 contains 13 residues. Germline lookup yields CDR1 SEHNR and CDR2 FQNEAQ (reference sequence). Trimming shortened V by 3 bases and J by 5 bases, and 9 bases separated the two germline ends.

The chain has TRBV30 and TRBJ2-1, with 7 bases identical to TRBD1. Germline V gives CDR1 GTSNPN, CDR2 SVGIG (reference sequence). The CDR3 extends over 15 amino acids. The V and J ends lost 0 bases and 4 bases, in that order; junction bases with no gene match: 6. In DNA, the CDR3 is TGTGCCTGGAGTGTTGTGGACAGGCCTTACAATGAGCAGTTCTTC. It is translated as CAWSVVDRPYNEQFF.

Here the CDR3 reads CASSYVVGQGYGYTF. The CDR3 nucleotides are TGTGCCAGCAGTTATGTGGTGGGTCAGGGTTATGGCTACACCTTC. The chain has TRBV6-5 and TRBJ1-2; maybe TRBD1 (5 bases). Germline V gene data show CDR1 as MNHEY and CDR2 as SVGAGI. Trimming cost V 3 bases and J 5 bases, with 16 bases left between them. The CDR3 is 15 residues long.